Listed here is a single T cell receptor (beta chain). Its antigen is unknown. Germline lookup yields CDR1 SEHNR and CDR2 FQNEAQ (reference sequence). V was clipped by 0 bases and J by 1 base, with 10 bases between them. CDR3 length: 16 amino acids. In nominal health when sampled, donors likely had unrecorded immune exposures nonetheless. Both 60 Vbeta primers and 13 Jbeta primers went into the PCR. Produced via immunoSEQ multiplex PCR; TCRdb's table is partial and in-frame only. This table holds about 63,000 clones, around 89% found once. The data originate from a study of cytomegalovirus exposure and HLA in healthy donors. Whole-study findings and limits: TCR beta V- and J-gene trimming was later associated with a missense DCLRE1C variant. Compared with the roughly 700-donor mean, an Asian-associated ancestry cluster reportedly had fewer N-insertions, according to a later analysis.

The specimen was PBMCs. The chain carries TRBV7-9 and TRBJ1-5; TRBD1 might be the D (5 bases). The source of this sequence is a woman under 40 in good health and CMV-seropositive. DNA of the CDR3: TGTGCCAGCAGCTTAGCCTCGGCAGGGAGCAATCAGCCCCAGCATTTT. As protein: CASSLASAGSNQPQHF.